This T cell receptor beta chain is from a study of vaccination and CD4 T cells after COVID-19. Study information: Recovered-phase convalescent patients showed SARS-CoV-2 positivity by nasal swab PCR; nine were mild, one severe. Vaccinees got either two BNT162b2 doses or two mRNA-1273 doses.

Treatment in this sample: roughly ten-day PBMC culture with coronavirus spike peptide pools or control peptides (ViraFEST assay). Worth noting for this clonotype: What it binds is unknown.

Germline CDR1 is SGHRS and CDR2 is YFSETQ. Trimming shortened V by 4 bases and J by 6 bases, and 14 bases separated the two germline ends. This CDR3 spans 14 amino acids. The Oncomine TCR Beta short-read assay sequenced DNA from cultured CD4+ T cells. Once CD4+ T cells had been cultured, genomic DNA was extracted from them. TCRdb analysed the PCR reads with MiXCR anew, one entry per CDR3 protein. The table lists fewer than 9,500 distinct CDR3 sequences, around two thirds of them singletons. Study results and caveats: Counts of SARS-CoV-2-reactive clonotypes had a median that went from approximately 21 to 40, a nonsignificant change.

This clonotype was obtained from a human donor who had recovered from COVID-19. The chain recombines TRBV5-1 with TRBJ2-1; D gene uncertain. Sequencing used CD4+ T cells from blood, cultured in vitro. CDR3: CASSAAAGRNEQFF. The CDR3 DNA is TGCGCCAGCAGCGCGGCCGCCGGGCGCAATGAGCAGTTCTTC.